The 2 T cell receptor beta chains in this list originate from one sample, sequenced in a study of naive and memory T cell subsets. For blood and skin samples, reverse transcription used TCR alpha and beta constant primers. Each CDR3 protein gets one entry after TCRdb re-called the 5' RACE reads with MiXCR. The table has about 22,000 distinct CDR3 sequences, 3.5% to 5% seen once; the top ten hold roughly 8%. RNA was extracted from 2 to 2.5 ml of whole blood of healthy adults. Every receptor here comes from a male donor in good health.

The rearrangement links TRBV29-1 to TRBJ2-3, with 7 nucleotides matching TRBD2. The CDR3 is 12 amino acids. In germline, CDR1 is SQVTM, CDR2 ANQGSEA. The V segment lost 4 bases and the J segment 6 bases; nucleotides outside the gene matches: 4. CDR3 bases: TGCAGCGTTGTCGGGAGGTCGGATACGCAGTATTTT. Its translation: CSVVGRSDTQYF.

Ten or more counts support this clonotype. This chain uses TRBV29-1 with TRBJ2-7; D might be TRBD2 (5 bases). V was shortened by 2 bases and J by 4 bases, with 9 bases between the two germline ends. This CDR3 has 12 residues. Germline CDR1 reads SQVTM; CDR2 reads ANQGSEA. CDR3 nucleotides: TGCAGCGTTGAACAGACTACGTACGAGCAGTACTTC. Its protein product is CSVEQTTYEQYF.